Each of the 28 T cell receptor beta chains below was sequenced from the same sample in a study of T cell responses to AZD1222 COVID-19 vaccine. The table came from immunoSEQ multiplex PCR; TCRdb's copy has only in-frame clones and leaves some out. The sample holds 83,000 or so clones, approximately 90% seen once. The sequenced sample was peripheral blood, obtained 28 days after the second AZD1222 dose. The receptors come from an adult who received the AZD1222 COVID-19 vaccine.

The V call is TRBV30, the J call TRBJ2-7; D is unclear. CDR1 is GTSNPN, CDR2 SVGIG, per germline (reference sequence). The CDR3 contains 11 residues. Trimming took off 1 base at V and 4 bases at J, with 5 bases between the two ends. This CDR3 reads CAWSGAYEQYF. The CDR3 region has the DNA TGTGCCTGGAGTGGAGCTTACGAGCAGTACTTC.

The CDR3 is CSASGGARGNHEQYF. As DNA, the CDR3 is TGCAGTGCTAGTGGGGGGGCTCGTGGCAACCACGAGCAGTACTTC. The gene calls are TRBV20-1 and TRBJ2-7; D might be TRBD2 (7 bases). The germline CDR1 and CDR2 sequences are DFQATT and SNEGSKA (reference sequence). Trimming pared 3 bases from V and 5 bases from J, leaving 20 bases between. The CDR3 is 15 amino acids.

The chain carries TRBV6-4 and TRBJ2-3; D remains ambiguous. The V end was cut by 0 bases, the J end by 0 bases, with 7 bases between. The CDR3 length is 15 residues. Germline CDR1 MRHNA, CDR2 SNTAGT. The CDR3 nucleotides read TGTGCCAGCAGTGACTCGGGAACCAGCACAGATACGCAGTATTTT. This translates into CASSDSGTSTDTQYF.

The rearrangement links TRBV15 to TRBJ2-7, with D perhaps matching TRBD1 (5 bases). Germline CDR1 reads LNHNV; CDR2 reads YYDKDF (reference sequence). The CDR3 is 14 residues long. V was trimmed by 1 base and J by 7 bases, leaving 14 bases between them. The CDR3 spells CATSRVVGPSEQYF. For the CDR3, the DNA is TGTGCCACCAGCAGAGTCGTGGGGCCGTCAGAGCAGTACTTC.

This clone showed up just a few times. CDR3 loop: CASSQAEGNYGYTF. The CDR3 DNA reads as TGCGCCAGCAGCCAAGCCGAGGGCAACTATGGCTACACCTTC. The chain recombines TRBV4-3 with TRBJ1-2; no definite D call. This CDR3 is 14 amino acids long. Trimming shortened V by 1 base and J by 2 bases, and 8 bases separated the two germline ends. CDR1 and CDR2 from the germline V gene are LGHNA and YSLEER.

The chain joins TRBV27 to TRBJ1-5, with D perhaps TRBD1 (6 bases). CDR3 size: 15 residues. CDR1 MNHEY and CDR2 SMNVEV come from the germline V gene (reference sequence). V was cut by 3 bases and J by 6 bases, with 15 bases left in between. The DNA for the CDR3 is TGTGCCAGCAGTTTGAACACAGGGTCGGCTCAGCCCCAGCATTTT. Its protein product is CASSLNTGSAQPQHF.

The chain joins TRBV10-3 to TRBJ2-7; weak D call: TRBD1 (6 bases). The V gene's germline CDR1 is ENHRY and CDR2 SYGVKD. The ends were cut back, 9 bases at V and 5 bases at J, with 17 bases in the middle. The CDR3 is 13 residues long. CDR3 in DNA: TGTGCCATTCAAAACAGGGCGCTGAACGAGCAGTACTTC. Its protein product is CAIQNRALNEQYF.

The chain carries TRBV2 and TRBJ2-7; 16 bases align to TRBD2. CDR1 is SNHLY, CDR2 FYNNEI, per germline. The CDR3 totals 18 residues. The V gene end was trimmed by 6 bases and the J gene end by 4 bases; junction bases not matched to a gene: 12. In DNA, the CDR3 is TGTGCCAGCAGAGAAAGGAGTGGGACTAGCGGGGGGGATTACGAGCAGTACTTC. The encoded protein is CASRERSGTSGGDYEQYF. The whole variable domain, remainder taken from reference TRBV2 and TRBJ2-7, is EPEVTQTPSHQVTQMGQEVILRCVPISNHLYFYWYRQILGQKVEFLVSFYNNEISEKSEIFDDQFSVERPDGSNFTLKIRSTKLEDSAMYFCASRERSGTSGGDYEQYFGPGTRLTVT.

The chain is built from TRBV19 and TRBJ1-5; 12 positions match TRBD1. This CDR3 has 16 residues. In germline, CDR1 is LNHDA, CDR2 SQIVND (reference sequence). Trimming cost V 6 bases and J 5 bases; bases outside gene matches: 8. CDR3 in amino acids: CASRGPGTGGDQPQHF. CDR3 sequence (DNA): TGTGCCAGTAGGGGCCCGGGGACAGGGGGCGATCAGCCCCAGCATTTT.

This chain connects TRBV7-9 to TRBJ2-5; TRBD2 aligns across 9 bases. Germline V gene sequence: CDR1 SEHNR, CDR2 FQNEAQ (reference sequence). Losses at the gene ends were 1 base for V and 5 bases for J; bases not matched to a gene: 5. The CDR3 covers 15 residues. The chain's CDR3 is CASSLGSGSRETQYF. The CDR3 DNA is TGTGCCAGCAGCTTAGGTAGCGGGAGTCGTGAGACCCAGTACTTC. Filled out from reference TRBV7-9 and TRBJ2-5, the complete variable domain reads DTGVSQNPRHKITKRGQNVTFRCDPISEHNRLYWYRQTLGQGPEFLTYFQNEAQLEKSRLLSDRFSAERPKGSFSTLEIQRTEQGDSAMYLCASSLGSGSRETQYFGPGTRLLVL.

The rearrangement joins TRBV28 to TRBJ1-2; D may be TRBD1 (5 bases). The CDR3 is made up of 14 amino acids. The germline CDR1 and CDR2 sequences are MDHEN and SYDVKM. V gave up 7 bases and J gave up 2 bases, with 14 bases separating them. The CDR3 DNA follows: TGTGCCAGCACCTCCCGGTGGGGGAACTATGGCTACACCTTC. Amino acid sequence: CASTSRWGNYGYTF.

The J gene is TRBJ1-4, the V gene TRBV5-1; D is undetermined. Germline V gene sequence: CDR1 SGHRS, CDR2 YFSETQ. Trimming pared 2 bases from V and 2 bases from J, leaving 4 bases between. This CDR3 has 13 residues. CDR3 sequence (DNA): TGCGCCAGCAGCTTTGGGACTAATGAAAAACTGTTTTTT. Translation: CASSFGTNEKLFF.

The rearrangement uses TRBV7-3 and TRBJ2-2; TRBD1 might be the D (5 bases). The CDR3 contains 14 residues. The germline V gene has CDR1 SGHTA and CDR2 FQGTGA. V gave up 5 bases and J gave up 6 bases, with 13 bases separating them. CDR3 in DNA: TGTGCCAGCAGCCCCTCTAGGGGCCCCGGGGAGCTGTTTTTT. Residues: CASSPSRGPGELFF.

V usage is TRBV14 and J usage is TRBJ2-1, with D possibly being TRBD2 (6 bases). This CDR3 is built from 16 residues. Germline V gene lookup returns CDR1 SGHDN and CDR2 FVKESK. The V end was cut by 0 bases, the J end by 2 bases, with 11 bases between. The CDR3: CASSQDTGVTYNEQFF. In nucleotides, the CDR3 is TGTGCCAGCAGCCAAGATACGGGAGTAACCTACAATGAGCAGTTCTTC.

J is TRBJ2-7 and V is TRBV4-3; 8 bases match TRBD2. Losses at the gene ends were 0 bases for V and 3 bases for J; bases not matched to a gene: 7. The CDR3 is 16 residues long. Germline V gives CDR1 LGHNA, CDR2 YSLEER. CDR3 amino acids: CASSQDIERESYEQYF. CDR3 DNA: TGCGCCAGCAGCCAAGATATCGAGCGGGAGAGCTACGAGCAGTACTTC.

The chain links TRBV5-4 to TRBJ1-4, with a possible D match to TRBD1 (5 bases). The CDR3 runs 15 residues. V was trimmed by 7 bases and J by 8 bases, leaving 21 bases between them. Germline CDR1 is SGHNT and CDR2 is YYREEE (reference sequence). The chain's CDR3 is CASGIGGAGREKLFF. Here the CDR3 DNA reads TGTGCCAGCGGGATCGGAGGGGCCGGTAGGGAAAAACTGTTTTTT.

This clone was seen just once. This chain links TRBV7-3 with TRBJ2-1; 11 nucleotides match TRBD2. This CDR3 has 15 residues. Germline V gives CDR1 SGHTA, CDR2 FQGTGA. Trimming at V came to 5 bases and at J to 9 bases, leaving 9 bases not matched to a gene. In DNA, the CDR3 is TGTGCCAGCAGCACTAGACTAGCGGGGCGGGGTGAGCAGTTCTTC. It yields the protein CASSTRLAGRGEQFF.

The V gene is TRBV12-3 or TRBV12-4, the J gene TRBJ2-1; D gene ambiguous. The V and J ends lost 1 base and 6 bases respectively, with 4 bases between them. CDR3 length: 12 amino acids. CDR3 in amino acids: CASSLVPNEQFF. As DNA, the CDR3 is TGTGCCAGCAGTTTAGTCCCCAATGAGCAGTTCTTC.

The chain joins TRBV6-4 to TRBJ2-1; 12 bases line up with TRBD2. The junction had 0 bases not matched to a gene; V was cut back by 0 bases and J by 6 bases. Germline CDR1 and CDR2: MRHNA and SNTAGT. The CDR3 spans 15 residues. The CDR3 here is CASSDSTSGSNEQFF. In DNA form, the CDR3 reads TGTGCCAGCAGTGACTCGACTAGCGGGAGCAATGAGCAGTTCTTC.

This chain's CDR3 is CASSPLSSGANVLTF. The CDR3 DNA is TGTGCCAGCAGCCCCCTCTCCTCTGGGGCCAACGTCCTGACTTTC. The gene calls are TRBV9 and TRBJ2-6; D not certain. The ends were cut back, 4 bases at V and 0 bases at J, with 8 bases in the middle. The CDR3 has 15 amino acids. Germline V gene sequence: CDR1 SGDLS, CDR2 YYNGEE.

The chain is built from TRBV19 and TRBJ2-3; 8 bases are shared with TRBD1. CDR3 length: 14 residues. V was clipped by 8 bases and J by 2 bases; unmatched bases: 6. CDR1 and CDR2 from the germline V gene are LNHDA and SQIVND (reference sequence). CDR3 coding DNA: TGTGCCAGTCAGGGACAGGCGGCCACAGATACGCAGTATTTT. Amino acids: CASQGQAATDTQYF.

The J gene is TRBJ2-7, the V gene TRBV21-1; TRBD1 is taken as the D call from the table, unchecked against the DNA. TRBV21-1 is noted as a pseudogene. The CDR3 is 16 amino acids. The CDR3 protein is CASSKAGTVRPYEQYF. The CDR3 DNA reads as TGTGCCAGCAGCAAAGCTGGGACAGTTAGACCCTACGAGCAGTACTTC.

The chain's CDR3 is CSGGTGLYEAFF. CDR3 nucleotides: TGCAGCGGGGGGACAGGCCTTTACGAAGCTTTCTTT. The chain recombines TRBV29-1 with TRBJ1-1; TRBD1 agrees at 8 bases. V was clipped by 7 bases and J by 8 bases; unmatched bases: 9. This CDR3 is 12 amino acids long. Germline V lookup: CDR1 SQVTM, CDR2 ANQGSEA.

This rearrangement joins TRBV3-1 (or the pseudogene TRBV3-2) to TRBJ2-7; no clear D. Per the germline V gene, CDR1 is LGHDT and CDR2 is YNNKEL (reference sequence). V lost 1 base to trimming and J lost 3 bases, with 10 bases between them. CDR3 size: 14 residues. CDR3 sequence reads: CASSQAYNLYEQYF. CDR3 nucleotides: TGTGCCAGCAGCCAAGCGTACAATCTCTACGAGCAGTACTTC.

The V gene is TRBV12-3 or TRBV12-4, the J gene TRBJ2-2; no clear D. The V end was cut by 3 bases, the J end by 6 bases, with 8 bases between. CDR3 length: 13 amino acids. The chain's CDR3 is CASSFSGPGELFF. The CDR3, as DNA: TGTGCCAGCAGTTTTTCCGGGCCCGGGGAGCTGTTTTTT.

The gene calls are TRBV5-5 and TRBJ2-3, with 7 bases identical to TRBD1. Germline CDR1 and CDR2: SGHKS and YYEKEE (reference sequence). The junction had 5 bases not matched to a gene; V was cut back by 4 bases and J by 0 bases. The CDR3 is made up of 15 amino acids. DNA for the CDR3: TGTGCCAGCAGCACAGGGACAGTGAGCACAGATACGCAGTATTTT. This sequence encodes CASSTGTVSTDTQYF. Looking up the rest from reference TRBV5-5 and TRBJ2-3 gives the full variable domain: DAGVTQSPTHLIKTRGQQVTLRCSPISGHKSVSWYQQVLGQGPQFIFQYYEKEERGRGNFPDRFSARQFPNYSSELNVNALLLGDSALYLCASSTGTVSTDTQYFGPGTRLTVL.

V is TRBV5-8 and J is TRBJ1-5, with D uncertain. The germline gives CDR1 SGHTS, CDR2 YDEGEE. With 1 base removed from V and 7 bases from J, the gap between germline ends came to 9 bases. The CDR3 sequence is 13 residues long. The CDR3 reads CASSLKVAQPQHF. CDR3 nucleotides: TGTGCCAGCAGCTTGAAGGTCGCCCAGCCCCAGCATTTT.

This chain uses TRBV28 with TRBJ2-3; 8 positions agree with TRBD1. Trimming at V came to 4 bases and at J to 4 bases, leaving 4 bases not matched to a gene. CDR3 length: 14 amino acids. The germline V gene encodes CDR1 MDHEN and CDR2 SYDVKM. The CDR3 DNA reads TGTGCCAGCAGTTCCTGGACAGGGCCAGATACGCAGTATTTT. It translates to CASSSWTGPDTQYF.